A selection of T cell receptor beta chains follows, all from one sample in a study of technical replicates of blood from four donors. The assay was immunoSEQ multiplex PCR, and TCRdb's table has in-frame clones only and misses some. This table has over 55,000 clones, about 90% appearing once. Sequencing was performed on PBMCs. These receptors originate from a human donor in good health. Some clones in this sample may be carry-over from other donors' samples. Both conserved end residues are part of each CDR3. Each record gives: CDR3 length, clone size, D gene, J gene, V gene, CDR3 DNA, CDR3 protein. A D gene is named only where the DNA matches it firmly. Clone sizes are given selectively: once, few, many, or a class where the clone is expanded.

16 few NA TRBJ2-7 TRBV5-4 TGTGCCAGCAGCTCATCACCTACGGGACACGGGTACGAGCAGTACTTC CASSSSPTGHGYEQYF
17 NA TRBD1 TRBJ1-4 TRBV5-5 TGTGCCAGCAGCTTCCGGGACAGGGGGGAGACTAATGAAAAACTGTTTTTT CASSFRDRGETNEKLFF
17 NA TRBD1 TRBJ1-6 TRBV6-1 TGTGCCAGCAGTGCGCAACCGGGACAGCCTTATAATTCACCCCTCCACTTT CASSAQPGQPYNSPLHF
17 NA TRBD1 TRBJ1-2 TRBV6-1 TGTGCCAGCAGTGGCCTCGGACAGGCAGTAGGCCTCTATGGCTACACCTTC CASSGLGQAVGLYGYTF
17 NA TRBD2 TRBJ2-3 TRBV4-3 TGCGCCAGCAGCCAAGGGGCCAGCGGGGGGTCCGGGGATACGCAGTATTTT CASSQGASGGSGDTQYF
15 NA TRBD1 TRBJ2-2 TRBV30 TGTGCCTGGAGTGTACAGGACAGGGGCACCGGGGAGCTGTTTTTT CAWSVQDRGTGELFF
14 NA NA TRBJ2-5 TRBV7-8 TGTGCCAGCAGAGAGGGACATTTCCAAGAGACCCAGTACTTC CASREGHFQETQYF
15 NA TRBD1 TRBJ2-3 TRBV10-3 TGTGCCATCAGTGATGCACAGGGGTTCGCAGATACGCAGTATTTT CAISDAQGFADTQYF
15 few NA TRBJ2-1 TRBV7-2 TGTGCCAGCAGCTTGGGAGGTCCGGGTTACAATGAGCAGTTCTTC CASSLGGPGYNEQFF
15 once NA TRBJ2-2 TRBV10-3 TGTGCCATCAGCCTGGGGGGGGCAGGGACCGGGGAGCTGTTTTTT CAISLGGAGTGELFF
13 once TRBD1 TRBJ1-2 TRBV7-2 TGTGCCAGCAGCCTTCTGACAGGGGATGGCTACACCTTC CASSLLTGDGYTF
14 NA TRBD2 TRBJ2-7 TRBV7-9 TGTGCCAGCAGGCTAGCGGGGGATGGGAGAGAGCAGTACTTC CASRLAGDGREQYF
15 NA NA TRBJ2-7 TRBV7-2 TGTGCCAGCAGGGAGGGGGCTTTGGTTCCCTACGAGCAGTACTTC CASREGALVPYEQYF
18 NA TRBD2 TRBJ2-3 TRBV11-2 TGTGCCAGCAGGGAGGGACTAGCGGGTATTTCTAGCACAGATACGCAGTATTTT CASREGLAGISSTDTQYF
15 few TRBD2 TRBJ2-4 TRBV15 TGTGCCACCAGCAGAGGTGGCGGGAGTGTTAACATTCAGTACTTC CATSRGGGSVNIQYF
15 NA TRBD1 TRBJ2-2 TRBV27 TGTGCCAGCACCCGAACAGGGGGCGGTACCGGGGAGCTGTTTTTT CASTRTGGGTGELFF
16 NA TRBD1 TRBJ1-6 TRBV9 TGTGCCAGCAGCGAGGGACAGGGTATCCTGACTTCACCCCTCCACTTT CASSEGQGILTSPLHF
15 NA NA TRBJ1-3 TRBV6-1 TGTGCCAGCAGTGAACTGCCCTACTCTGGAAACACCATATATTTT CASSELPYSGNTIYF
13 NA NA TRBJ1-4 TRBV18 TGTGCCAGCTCACCCCTATCACGGGAAAAACTGTTTTTT CASSPLSREKLFF
15 NA TRBD2 TRBJ2-1 TRBV7-9 TGTGCCAGCAGCCGTACTAGCGGGGGGGCAAATGAGCAGTTCTTC CASSRTSGGANEQFF
16 NA NA TRBJ2-1 TRBV4-3 TGCGCCAGCAGCCAAGAAATTCGCAGCTCCTACAATGAGCAGTTCTTC CASSQEIRSSYNEQFF
15 NA TRBD2 TRBJ2-5 TRBV10-3 TGTGCCATCAGGCCTAGCGGGGGGACCCAAGAGACCCAGTACTTC CAIRPSGGTQETQYF
15 NA TRBD2 TRBJ2-1 TRBV7-2 TGTGCCAGCAGCCTATCAGCGGGAGTCTACAATGAGCAGTTCTTC CASSLSAGVYNEQFF
14 NA NA TRBJ2-2 TRBV19 TGTGCCAGTAACAACAGGGCGAACACCGGGGAGCTGTTTTTT CASNNRANTGELFF
15 NA TRBD2 TRBJ2-1 TRBV11-2 TGTGCCAGCAGCTTAGGACGGGGGGATTACAATGAGCAGTTCTTC CASSLGRGDYNEQFF
15 NA TRBD2 TRBJ2-2 TRBV12-5 TGTGCTACGGGACCGGGACTAGTTATCCCCGGGGAGCTGTTTTTT CATGPGLVIPGELFF
15 NA NA TRBJ1-1 TRBV9 TGTGCCAGCAGCGTAGGGGGGGGGTTGGACACTGAAGCTTTCTTT CASSVGGGLDTEAFF
14 NA NA TRBJ2-7 TRBV6-4 TGTGCCAGCAGTTTGGGCCCGAGCTCCTACGAGCAGTACTTC CASSLGPSSYEQYF
15 NA TRBD2 TRBJ2-1 TRBV13 TGTGCCACCGCACCCAACGGGGGGGCCTACAATGAGCAGTTCTTC CATAPNGGAYNEQFF
19 once NA TRBJ1-1 TRBV18 TGTGCCAGCTCACGAGGAGAAGTCTCAAGTTTCTCGATGAACACTGAAGCTTTCTTT CASSRGEVSSFSMNTEAFF
14 NA NA TRBJ2-7 TRBV15 TGTGCCACCAGTCTTTCCGCGGCAGCTTACGAGCAGTACTTC CATSLSAAAYEQYF
16 NA TRBD1 TRBJ2-5 TRBV5-4 TGTGCCAGCAGCTTGGCCGCTGGGACAGGGGTAGAGACCCAGTACTTC CASSLAAGTGVETQYF
16 NA NA TRBJ2-5 TRBV7-2 TGTGCCAGCAGCCCTCATAACCTAGTAGTATTAGGGACCCAGTACTTC CASSPHNLVVLGTQYF
15 NA NA TRBJ1-6 TRBV19 TGTGCCAGTAGTATGGCTGGAGGGATTAATTCACCCCTCCACTTT CASSMAGGINSPLHF
16 NA NA TRBJ2-3 TRBV7-5 TGTGTCAGAAGCTTAGCCCCTAGCGGGGGGGCAGATACGCAGTATTTT CVRSLAPSGGADTQYF
15 NA TRBD2 TRBJ2-7 TRBV7-2 TGTGCCAGCAGCTCGGGACTAGCGGGGGATCCAGAGCAGTACTTC CASSSGLAGDPEQYF
16 NA NA TRBJ2-1 TRBV11-2 TGTGCCAGCAGCTTAGGCCCGGGACTCCTTTACAATGAGCAGTTCTTC CASSLGPGLLYNEQFF
15 NA TRBD1 TRBJ1-1 TRBV7-3 TGTGCCAGCCACGAGGGACAGCTACTGAACACTGAAGCTTTCTTT CASHEGQLLNTEAFF
16 NA TRBD1 TRBJ1-5 TRBV4-3 TGCGCCAGCAGCCAAGATGCGGGACAGGGCAATCAGCCCCAGCATTTT CASSQDAGQGNQPQHF
16 NA NA TRBJ2-2 TRBV15 TGTGCCACCAGCCAAAGGCGGCGTCAGGGTGACGGGGAGCTGTTTTTT CATSQRRRQGDGELFF
15 NA TRBD1 TRBJ1-3 TRBV27 TGTGCCAGCAGTAGCAGGGGGGAGCCTGGAAACACCATATATTTT CASSSRGEPGNTIYF
15 few TRBD2 TRBJ2-5 TRBV5-1 TGCGCCAGCAGCATGGTCGGGGGGGTCGCGATGACCCAGTACTTC CASSMVGGVAMTQYF
15 NA NA TRBJ1-5 TRBV7-2 TGTGCCAGCAGCTTAGTGTCGGGAAACCGTCAGCCCCAGCATTTT CASSLVSGNRQPQHF
13 NA TRBD1 TRBJ1-4 TRBV30 TGTGCCGGTCAGGGGGCGACTAATGAAAAACTGTTTTTT CAGQGATNEKLFF
13 NA NA TRBJ2-5 TRBV2 TGTGCCAGCAGTGACGCAGGGTTAGAGACCCAGTACTTC CASSDAGLETQYF
18 once TRBD1 TRBJ1-2 TRBV7-8 TGTGCCAGCAGCTTAGTATCTGGAGGGACAGGGTTTAATTATGGCTACACCTTC CASSLVSGGTGFNYGYTF
11 NA NA TRBJ2-1 TRBV30 TGTGCCTGGAGTGTACGGAATGAGCAGTTCTTC CAWSVRNEQFF
15 NA TRBD2 TRBJ2-3 TRBV5-1 TGCGCCAGCAGCTTTAGCGGGGCTTTTACAGATACGCAGTATTTT CASSFSGAFTDTQYF
14 medium-sized TRBD2 TRBJ2-1 TRBV12-5 TGTGCTAGTGGCCTTCTCCGGGGGGACAATGAGCAGTTCTTC CASGLLRGDNEQFF
15 NA NA TRBJ2-1 TRBV5-4 TGTGCCAGCAGCCCCCCCCCTCCGGGGATCAATGAGCAGTTCTTC CASSPPPPGINEQFF
13 NA TRBD2 TRBJ2-4 TRBV29-1 TGCAGCGTCCCGGGACTAGCGGGGTCCGTGGAGTACTTC CSVPGLAGSVEYF
16 once TRBD2 TRBJ2-1 TRBV6-4 TGTGCCAGCAGTGAATACGTGGGAGGGTTGTACAATGAGCAGTTCTTC CASSEYVGGLYNEQFF
16 few NA TRBJ2-5 TRBV14 TGTGCCAGCAGCCATCGAGGTATTCTAAAGAATCCGACCCAGTACTTC CASSHRGILKNPTQYF